Given below is one TCR beta chain in context. This receptor's antigen is unknown. Base qualities are not recorded, but no much larger clone differs from it by a single base. This sample was included in a study of early T cells in non-severe SARS-CoV-2 infection listed by TCRdb under 2021. Some background on the complete study: Bulk RNA from unsorted whole blood was used for TCR sequencing, so alpha and beta chains could not be paired.

Points the paper makes about the study in general: VDJdb matching was skewed toward anti-spike CD8 responses and likely underestimated virus-specific expansions by missing private and CD4 specificities.

The CDR3, from cysteine to phenylalanine, totals 14 residues. The DNA shown is the 42-base CDR3, in frame from base 1. CDR1 WSHSY and CDR2 SAAADI are derived from the germline V gene. V is shortened by 6 bases, J by 0 bases, and the region joining them spans 9 bases. Set within a cohort of healthcare workers in London, UK, this nested case-control study involved weekly PCR testing of nasopharyngeal swabs along with blood sampling. Between 23 and 31 March 2020, the week of the UK lockdown, healthcare workers were enrolled and then followed up weekly for as long as 16 weeks. Preparation of the library involved 5' RACE. TCRdb records NextSeq 500 as the sequencer. The TCR library protocol attached unique molecular identifiers to individual cDNA molecules to correct for sequencing error and PCR bias. Both TCR alpha and beta chains were sequenced, and tight co-correlation was observed between alpha and beta sequence abundances in each sample. The authors' analysis ran thus. Decombinator V4 was used to annotate the V gene, J gene and CDR3 of the TCR sequences. TCRs were defined as expanded if a significant change between any two time points was detected under a Poisson model with p below 0.0001. TCR abundances were normalised to the total number of TCRs sequenced per sample and expressed as counts per million. MAIT TCRs were defined by TRAV1-2 paired with TRAJ12, TRAJ20 or TRAJ33, and iNKT TCRs by TRAV10 paired with TRAJ18. A search of VDJdb, accessed on 1 November 2021, was run for TCRs annotated to CMV, EBV and SARS-CoV-2, with TCRs annotated for multiple antigens excluded. TCRdb took the public reads, trimmed them with fastp at Q25, ran MiXCR for clone calling and kept in-frame beta chains. Identical CDR3 proteins give one entry, which carries the most common genes and DNA. TCRdb's processing, not the authors' own work, is the source of the V and J calls. A total of tens of thousands of distinct CDR3 sequences appear in this sample, around 20% of them only once. The ten largest clones take up about 8.2% of the sample.

The sequencing here drew on whole blood, taken at baseline. The receptor's source is an adult who was a healthcare worker with PCR-confirmed SARS-CoV-2 infection or an uninfected control (not recorded which). Recombination joined TRBV10-2 with TRBJ2-1; TRBD2 is possibly the D segment (6 matching bases). The CDR3 loop reads CASRTSPSYNEQFF. The nucleotides read TGCGCCAGCAGAACTAGCCCCTCCTACAATGAGCAGTTCTTC.